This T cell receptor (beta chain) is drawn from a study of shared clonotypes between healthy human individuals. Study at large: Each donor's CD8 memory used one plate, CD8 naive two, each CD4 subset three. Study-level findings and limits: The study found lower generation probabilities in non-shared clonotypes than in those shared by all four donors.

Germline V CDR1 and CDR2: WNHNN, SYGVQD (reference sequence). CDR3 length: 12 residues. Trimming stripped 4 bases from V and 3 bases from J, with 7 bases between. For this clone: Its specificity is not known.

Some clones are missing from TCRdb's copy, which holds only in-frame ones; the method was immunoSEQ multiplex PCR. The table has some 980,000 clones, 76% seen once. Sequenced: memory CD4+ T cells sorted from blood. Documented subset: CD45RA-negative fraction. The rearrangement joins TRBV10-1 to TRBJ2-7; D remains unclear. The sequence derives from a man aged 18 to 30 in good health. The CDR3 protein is CASSGVHYEQYF. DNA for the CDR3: TGCGCCAGCAGTGGGGTGCACTACGAGCAGTACTTC.